Included here is one TCR beta chain sequence, with context. Its antigen is currently unknown. The sample comes from a study of cytomegalovirus exposure and HLA in healthy donors. Whole-study results and caveats: TCR beta sequences reportedly predicted most subjects' HLA-A and HLA-B alleles accurately. Rates of TCR association differed by HLA locus in a later analysis, with DRB1 highest and HLA-C lowest. For most TCR beta V segments, an earlier analysis put the productive rate at about 90% or about 30% of the time.

This PCR relied on a set of 60 Vbeta primers and 13 Jbeta primers. The repertoire was sequenced with immunoSEQ multiplex PCR; TCRdb's copy has only in-frame clones and lacks some. The repertoire includes approximately 150,000 clones, about four fifths of them detected once, and about 4.3% sits in the top ten. The CDR3 runs 16 residues. The junction had 2 bases not matched to a gene; V was cut back by 0 bases and J by 4 bases. Germline values: CDR1 LNHNV, CDR2 YYDKDF (reference sequence). The clonotype originates from a man aged 35 to 55 in good health and CMV-seronegative. This chain links TRBV15 with TRBJ2-7; 14 positions match TRBD2. The source material was PBMCs. CDR3 sequence reads: CATSRDRTSGGYEQYF. The CDR3 DNA sequence: TGTGCCACCAGCAGAGATAGGACTAGCGGGGGGTACGAGCAGTACTTC.